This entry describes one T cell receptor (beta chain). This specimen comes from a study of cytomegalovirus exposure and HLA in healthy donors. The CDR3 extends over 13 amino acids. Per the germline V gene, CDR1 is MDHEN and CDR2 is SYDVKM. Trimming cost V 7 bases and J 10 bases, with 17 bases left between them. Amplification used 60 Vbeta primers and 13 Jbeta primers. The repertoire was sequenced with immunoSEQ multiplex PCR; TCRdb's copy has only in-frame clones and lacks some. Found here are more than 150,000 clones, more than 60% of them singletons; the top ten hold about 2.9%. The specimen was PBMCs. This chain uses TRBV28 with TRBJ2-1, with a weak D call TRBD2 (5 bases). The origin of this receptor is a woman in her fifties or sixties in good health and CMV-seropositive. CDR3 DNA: TGTGCCAGCACCCTAGGTTCCCGGGGAGAGCAGTTCTTC. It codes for CASTLGSRGEQFF.